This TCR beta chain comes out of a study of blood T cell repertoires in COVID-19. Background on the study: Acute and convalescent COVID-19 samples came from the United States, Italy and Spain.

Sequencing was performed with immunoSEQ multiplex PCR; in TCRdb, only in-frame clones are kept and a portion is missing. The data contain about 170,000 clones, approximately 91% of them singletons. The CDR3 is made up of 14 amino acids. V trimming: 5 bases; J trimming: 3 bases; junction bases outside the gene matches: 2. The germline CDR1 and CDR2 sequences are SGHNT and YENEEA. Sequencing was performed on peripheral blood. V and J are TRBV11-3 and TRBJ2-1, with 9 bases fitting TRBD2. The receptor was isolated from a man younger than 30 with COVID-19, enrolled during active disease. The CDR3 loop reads CASSLAGSYNEQFF. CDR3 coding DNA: TGTGCCAGCAGCCTAGCGGGAAGCTACAATGAGCAGTTCTTC.